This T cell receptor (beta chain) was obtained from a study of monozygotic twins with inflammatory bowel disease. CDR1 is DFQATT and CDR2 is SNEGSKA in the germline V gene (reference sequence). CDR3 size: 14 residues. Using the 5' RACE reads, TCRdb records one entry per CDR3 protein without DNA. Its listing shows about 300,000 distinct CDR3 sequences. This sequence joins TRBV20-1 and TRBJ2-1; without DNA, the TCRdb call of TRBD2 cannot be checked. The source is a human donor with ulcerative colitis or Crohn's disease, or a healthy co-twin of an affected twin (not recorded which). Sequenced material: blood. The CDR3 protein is CSGPGLAGHNEQFF.